Below, 2 T cell receptor beta chains from the same sample are listed, as sequenced in a study of blood T cell repertoires in COVID-19. Sequencing was performed with immunoSEQ multiplex PCR; in TCRdb, only in-frame clones are kept and a portion is missing. The sample contains roughly 150,000 clones, more than 65% of which appear only once. The sample was peripheral blood. These receptors were obtained from a woman older than 75 with active or convalescent COVID-19.

The chain has TRBV5-1 and TRBJ1-3; no definite D call. The CDR3 has 16 residues. V dropped 1 base and J dropped 2 bases, with 13 bases sitting between them. Germline values: CDR1 SGHRS, CDR2 YFSETQ. For the CDR3, the DNA is TGCGCCAGCAGCTTGAGAGATGCAGGCCCTGGAAACACCATATATTTT. Its translation: CASSLRDAGPGNTIYF. Using reference TRBV5-1 and TRBJ1-3 for the parts outside the CDR3, the full variable domain is KAGVTQTPRYLIKTRGQQVTLSCSPISGHRSVSWYQQTPGQGLQFLFEYFSETQRNKGNFPGRFSGRQFSNSRSEMNVSTLELGDSALYLCASSLRDAGPGNTIYFGEGSWLTVV.

V gene TRBV2 combines with J gene TRBJ1-1; unclear D gene. CDR3 length: 13 residues. Germline loops: CDR1 SNHLY, CDR2 FYNNEI. Trimming removed 11 bases at V and 3 bases at J, with 16 bases between. The CDR3 is CAGVINRDTEAFF. The DNA for the CDR3 is TGTGCCGGCGTTATTAACCGGGACACTGAAGCTTTCTTT.